Listed below are T cell receptor beta chains from one sample, sequenced in a study of T cells in Graves' hyperthyroidism and ophthalmopathy. TCRdb processed the multiplex PCR reads anew with MiXCR; each CDR3 protein has one entry. The sample lists around 600,000 distinct CDR3 sequences, about a sixth seen once, with 2.5% to 4% in the top ten. Input material: blood. The receptor source for this set is a middle-aged woman with Graves' ophthalmopathy. Both conserved end residues are part of each CDR3. D genes are given only for firm matches. Size is stated for part of the rows, as once, few or many counts, or as a class when the clone is expanded.

abundance: few
j_gene: TRBJ1-5
d_gene: -
v_gene: TRBV6-1
CDR3aa: CASSYTKTQPQHF
CDR3nt: TGTGCCAGCAGCTACACCAAGACCCAGCCCCAGCATTTT

abundance: -
j_gene: TRBJ2-5
d_gene: TRBD1
v_gene: TRBV12-3/TRBV12-4
CDR3aa: CASSLDRFGETQYF
CDR3nt: TGTGCCAGCAGCCTGGACAGGTTTGGAGAGACCCAGTACTTC

abundance: few
j_gene: TRBJ2-1
d_gene: TRBD2
v_gene: TRBV10-3
CDR3aa: CAISRGGGYNEQFF
CDR3nt: TGTGCCATCAGTAGGGGCGGGGGGTACAATGAGCAGTTCTTC

abundance: many
j_gene: TRBJ2-2
d_gene: TRBD2
v_gene: TRBV7-2
CDR3aa: CASKTPSGVAGELFF
CDR3nt: TGTGCCAGCAAAACCCCTAGCGGGGTGGCCGGGGAGCTGTTTTTT

abundance: -
j_gene: TRBJ2-6
d_gene: -
v_gene: TRBV5-1
CDR3aa: CASSLEQGTSGANVLTF
CDR3nt: TGCGCCAGCAGCTTGGAGCAGGGGACCTCTGGGGCCAACGTCCTGACTTTC

abundance: few
j_gene: TRBJ1-4
d_gene: -
v_gene: TRBV7-9
CDR3aa: CASSLGPANEKLFF
CDR3nt: TGTGCCAGCAGCTTAGGGCCAGCGAATGAAAAACTGTTTTTT

abundance: -
j_gene: TRBJ2-3
d_gene: TRBD1
v_gene: TRBV7-9
CDR3aa: CASSPSQGKADTQYF
CDR3nt: TGTGCCAGCAGCCCCTCACAGGGGAAGGCAGATACGCAGTATTTT

abundance: few
j_gene: TRBJ2-2
d_gene: -
v_gene: TRBV5-4
CDR3aa: CASSPTQGATGELFF
CDR3nt: TGTGCCAGCAGTCCCACACAGGGAGCCACCGGGGAGCTGTTTTTT

abundance: many
j_gene: TRBJ1-1
d_gene: -
v_gene: TRBV11-1
CDR3aa: CASSFLGGGTEAFF
CDR3nt: TGTGCCAGCAGCTTCCTGGGGGGGGGCACTGAAGCTTTCTTT

abundance: many
j_gene: TRBJ2-7
d_gene: -
v_gene: TRBV29-1
CDR3aa: CSVVTVSYEQYF
CDR3nt: TGCAGCGTTGTTACTGTTTCCTACGAGCAGTACTTC

abundance: many
j_gene: TRBJ1-5
d_gene: -
v_gene: TRBV12-3/TRBV12-4
CDR3aa: CASSFLGSGNQPQHF
CDR3nt: TGTGCCAGCAGTTTTCTAGGGAGCGGCAATCAGCCCCAGCATTTT

abundance: -
j_gene: TRBJ2-5
d_gene: -
v_gene: TRBV7-2
CDR3aa: CASSLRSGRRFQETQYF
CDR3nt: TGTGCCAGCAGCTTAAGGTCCGGGAGACGTTTCCAAGAGACCCAGTACTTC

abundance: many
j_gene: TRBJ2-1
d_gene: -
v_gene: TRBV14
CDR3aa: CASSQDLVSNEQFF
CDR3nt: TGTGCCAGCAGCCAAGATCTCGTTAGTAATGAGCAGTTCTTC

abundance: -
j_gene: TRBJ1-4
d_gene: -
v_gene: TRBV5-1
CDR3aa: CASSFWDRNEKLFF
CDR3nt: TGCGCCAGCAGCTTTTGGGACCGTAATGAAAAACTGTTTTTT

abundance: -
j_gene: TRBJ2-6
d_gene: -
v_gene: TRBV11-2
CDR3aa: CASSLIEAGANVLTF
CDR3nt: TGTGCCAGCAGCCTCATAGAAGCTGGGGCCAACGTCCTGACTTTC

abundance: -
j_gene: TRBJ2-4
d_gene: -
v_gene: TRBV2
CDR3aa: CASSVDILTKNIQYF
CDR3nt: TGTGCCAGCAGTGTCGATATTTTAACCAAAAACATTCAGTACTTC

abundance: few
j_gene: TRBJ2-3
d_gene: TRBD2
v_gene: TRBV2
CDR3aa: CASRETSGGTDTQYF
CDR3nt: TGTGCCAGCAGAGAAACTAGCGGGGGGACAGATACGCAGTATTTT

abundance: many
j_gene: TRBJ2-7
d_gene: -
v_gene: TRBV12-3/TRBV12-4
CDR3aa: CASSKDHNPYEQYF
CDR3nt: TGTGCCAGCAGTAAAGACCACAATCCCTACGAGCAGTACTTC